Shown below are 13 T cell receptor beta chains from a single sample sequenced in a study of blood T cell repertoires in COVID-19. The repertoire was sequenced with immunoSEQ multiplex PCR; TCRdb's copy has only in-frame clones and lacks some. This table holds hundreds of thousands of clones, about 92% found once. What was sequenced was PBMCs or T cells enriched from blood (not recorded which). The receptors derive from a man aged 55 to 70 who had recovered from COVID-19.

In this sample, this clone turned up once. V gene TRBV28 combines with J gene TRBJ1-5; 7 bases are shared with TRBD1. This CDR3 comprises 15 residues. Trimming at V came to 6 bases and at J to 11 bases, leaving 16 bases not matched to a gene. Per the germline V gene, CDR1 is MDHEN and CDR2 is SYDVKM. The CDR3 loop reads CASSSHPGQLVAQHF. CDR3 DNA sequence: TGTGCCAGCAGCTCTCACCCGGGACAGCTCGTGGCCCAGCATTTT.

CDR3 bases: TGCGCCAGCAGCGGGACTAGGATGGAGACCCAGTACTTC. This gives the protein CASSGTRMETQYF. The chain employs TRBV5-1 and TRBJ2-5; 8 bases agree with TRBD2. The CDR3 sequence is 13 residues long. Germline CDR1 is SGHRS and CDR2 is YFSETQ. V lost 4 bases and J lost 5; bases outside the gene matches: 4.

The genes are TRBV5-1 and TRBJ2-5, with D tentatively TRBD2 (5 bases). This CDR3 has 15 amino acids. Between the trimmed V and J ends, which lost 0 bases and 5 bases, there was a span of 14 bases. The germline CDR1 and CDR2 sequences are SGHRS and YFSETQ. The DNA of the CDR3 is TGCGCCAGCAGCTTGGCCCCGTCAGGCGGGGAGACCCAGTACTTC. This encodes CASSLAPSGGETQYF.

V usage is TRBV4-1 and J usage is TRBJ1-2; 7 bases fit TRBD1. The germline CDR1 and CDR2 sequences are MGHRA and YSYEKL. There are 16 residues in the CDR3. V lost 0 bases and J lost 2; bases outside the gene matches: 6. The CDR3 reads CASSQDKEGANYGYTF. The DNA of the CDR3 is TGCGCCAGCAGCCAAGATAAGGAGGGGGCCAACTATGGCTACACCTTC.

The V gene is TRBV9, the J gene TRBJ1-4; D call uncertain. Trimming left V 0 bases short and J 7 bases short, with 13 bases between. This CDR3 is 15 amino acids long. From germline, CDR1 is SGDLS and CDR2 YYNGEE. The CDR3 DNA sequence: TGTGCCAGCAGCGTAGGGGAGACCCGTAGTGAAAAACTGTTTTTT. Protein: CASSVGETRSEKLFF.

The rearrangement uses TRBV6-2 or TRBV6-3 and TRBJ1-1; D call uncertain. The CDR3 is 13 amino acids. The germline V gene has CDR1 MNHEY and CDR2 SVGEGT. V was clipped by 5 bases and J by 5 bases, with 12 bases between them. Here the CDR3 reads CASSNPSGTEAFF. The CDR3 DNA is TGTGCCAGCAGTAATCCTTCGGGAACTGAAGCTTTCTTT.

The chain couples TRBV24-1 to TRBJ2-1; possibly TRBD2 for D (5 bases). The CDR3 spans 15 residues. Germline V gene data show CDR1 as KGHDR and CDR2 as SFDVKD. The V gene lost 3 bases and the J gene lost 0 bases, with 8 bases spanning the gap. The CDR3 spells CATSDTTSSYNEQFF. As DNA, the CDR3 is TGTGCCACCAGTGATACTACTAGCTCCTACAATGAGCAGTTCTTC.

This sequence joins TRBV5-6 and TRBJ1-6; D not resolved. Germline-derived CDR1 and CDR2 are SGHDT and YYEEEE. The V end lost 0 bases, the J end lost 15 bases, and 19 bases lay between the germline ends. CDR3 length equals 15 residues. This CDR3 reads CASSLEPERSSLLHF. DNA for the CDR3: TGTGCCAGCAGCTTGGAGCCCGAGCGGTCCAGTCTCCTCCACTTT.

The chain recombines TRBV29-1 with TRBJ2-5; D not resolved. This CDR3 region has 14 residues. Trimming removed 3 bases from V and 1 base from J, with 12 bases in between. Per germline, CDR1 SQVTM and CDR2 ANQGSEA. The CDR3 nucleotides are TGCAGCGTTGACCTTGGTAGCTTCCAAGAGACCCAGTACTTC. Translation: CSVDLGSFQETQYF.

This clone was detected once. This sequence joins TRBV6-2 or TRBV6-3 and TRBJ1-1; perhaps TRBD1 as D (6 bases). CDR1 and CDR2 from the germline V gene are MNHEY and SVGEGT. This CDR3 spans 13 amino acids. The V gene lost 2 bases and the J gene lost 8 bases, with 12 bases spanning the gap. CDR3: CASSYGSGEEAFF. CDR3 nucleotides: TGTGCCAGCAGTTACGGGTCAGGGGAAGAAGCTTTCTTT.

The rearrangement links TRBV5-1 to TRBJ1-2, with TRBD1 matching 7 bases. This CDR3 comprises 14 residues. With V trimmed by 6 bases and J by 4 bases, 9 bases remained unmatched. Germline-derived CDR1 and CDR2 are SGHRS and YFSETQ. The DNA of the CDR3 is TGCGCCAGCAAGCAGGGGGGAGGTTTCTATGGCTACACCTTC. Protein sequence: CASKQGGGFYGYTF.

This clone has only one observation. The chain has TRBV24-1 and TRBJ2-3; 10 nucleotides align to TRBD1. J lost 3 bases, V lost 4 bases, and 0 bases had no gene match. The CDR3 sequence is 14 residues long. Germline V CDR1 and CDR2: KGHDR, SFDVKD. CDR3 sequence: CATSEGQGTDTQYF. The DNA of the CDR3 is TGTGCCACCAGTGAGGGACAGGGGACAGATACGCAGTATTTT.

The chain combines TRBV7-8 with TRBJ1-6; D gene uncertain. The V gene's germline CDR1 is SGHVS and CDR2 FQNEAQ. V shed 0 bases and J shed 7 bases, with 4 bases lying between them. The CDR3 runs 13 residues. The CDR3 loop reads CASSLARNSPLHF. For the CDR3, the DNA is TGTGCCAGCAGCTTAGCCAGGAATTCACCCCTCCACTTT.